This T cell receptor (beta chain) comes out of a study of beta chain features in type 1 diabetes. Remarks on this clone: Its antigen is currently unknown.

Whole-study results and caveats: Shorter TCRB CDR3s, moderately but significantly so, were found in Type 1 diabetes patients in all four CD4+ subsets.

The whole isolated RNA underwent reverse transcription, so sequencing captured expressed TCRB transcripts. Sequencing used immunoSEQ multiplex PCR; TCRdb keeps in-frame clones, though not all of them. The table lists almost 350,000 clones, around 9.3% of them singletons. The CDR3 consists of 14 residues. From germline, CDR1 is SGHTA and CDR2 FQGNSA. Trimming took 5 bases from V and 6 from J, leaving 17 bases between them. This TCR derives from a man aged 25-45 years with type 1 diabetes. Sequences were obtained from central memory CD4+ T cells from blood. This chain links TRBV7-2 with TRBJ2-7; TRBD1 might be the D (5 bases). CDR3 in DNA: TGTGCCAGCAGCCCACAACGGGTAGGGGTCGAGCAGTACTTC. As protein: CASSPQRVGVEQYF.